The sequence of this T cell receptor beta chain was determined in a study of T-cell reconstitution after alpha-beta-depleted transplantation in children. Findings and limits, study-wide: One year post-transplant, T-cell counts and diversity were largely derived from T cells produced anew. It was surviving recipient T cells and thymic progenitors that gave some patients high TCRbeta diversity at day 60. Roughly two months post-transplant, alpha-beta T cells reportedly originated from several hundred graft clones that had expanded.

The sample holds many counts of this clonotype. As yet, its antigen is unknown. A TCRbeta library incorporating unique molecular identifiers was prepared. TCRdb itself ran the PCR reads through MiXCR, one entry per CDR3 protein. The sample lists roughly 100,000 distinct CDR3 sequences, around 5.9% seen once, with 5.5% to 6.5% in the top ten. Germline values: CDR1 LGHDT, CDR2 YNNKEL (reference sequence). The CDR3 is made up of 14 amino acids. Trimming pared 0 bases from V and 5 bases from J, leaving 10 bases between. The source was PBMCs, mostly from graft donor cells, collected 60 days after TCRalphabeta/CD19-depleted stem cell transplant. This TCR came from a female patient between 2 and 15 years old who had a stem cell transplant for Fanconi anemia, so the T cells may come from the graft donor. The chain links TRBV3-1 to TRBJ2-5; D is unresolved. CDR3 coding DNA: TGTGCCAGCAGCCAAGATCTCCTAGGGGAGACCCAGTACTTC. Its translation: CASSQDLLGETQYF.